The present TCR beta chain was sequenced within a study of blood T cells in healthy people across ages (dated by TCRdb to between 2015 and 2016). Some background on the complete study: Template switching captured roughly one uniquely barcoded TCR beta cDNA molecule per two T cells in model experiments. The study measured age-related changes in TCR beta repertoire diversity using deep sequencing normalized with unique cDNA molecular identifiers. Four age groups were formed from the donors: young (average approximately 17 years), middle-aged (roughly 38), aged (approximately 60) and long-lived (approximately 78). To avoid experimental bias, donors of different ages were randomly spread across the sequencing lanes. Using the same blood draw, the study looked at two additional independent replicas of 1 million unique cDNA reads for two donors, one aged 18 to 30 and the other aged 80 or older. The research as a whole found: As age increased, observed TCR beta diversity per million T cells dropped in a roughly linear way, and a significant reduction was already evident by age roughly 40. Compared with the aged group, more naive CD4+ T cells, fewer expanded clones and increased TCR diversity were shown by the long-lived group, suggesting age selection. Observed TCR beta diversity correlated strongly with the percentage of naive T cells measured by flow cytometry. The CMV infection status of donors was not known, potentially confounding age-related changes in expanded clonotypes. Bulk unsorted PBMC profiling prevented conclusive comparison of naive and antigen-experienced compartments. Estimates of total diversity based on one million sequenced T cells were regarded as lower bounds and as underestimates.

Systemically healthy Caucasian individuals from Russia, about 38 in total and aged roughly 6 to 90 years, were included as donors. About 10 milliliters of peripheral blood were collected from each donor into EDTA-treated Vacutainer tubes. Ficoll-Paque density-gradient centrifugation was used to isolate PBMCs, with at least 6.5 million per sample. Trizol reagent was used to extract total RNA from the PBMCs, yielding at least 5 micrograms per sample. For every donor, flow cytometry on a PBMC aliquot measured the percentage of naive CD45RAhigh/CD27high T cells. To prepare the library, 5' RACE was applied. For sequencing, an Illumina HiSeq 2500 was employed. The second PCR ran for roughly 7 to 11 cycles and used a J-beta primer mix along with a sample-barcoded 5' primer. Each TCR beta cDNA molecule received a unique molecular identifier from a template-switch 5' adaptor carrying 12 random nucleotides. At least 3 million CDR3-containing paired-end reads were obtained from each sample. First-strand cDNA synthesis was performed from all RNA using the Mint cDNA synthesis kit, with priming by a TRBC-specific oligonucleotide. All cDNA was treated with uracil-DNA glycosylase and then went through a first 18-cycle PCR with the universal primers M1SS and BC2_uni_R. Turning to the authors' computational methods: For normalization, 1 million high-quality reads, each with a distinct molecular identifier, were randomly selected from each sample. Instead of being binned into consensus sequences, reads that shared molecular identifiers were thrown out. MiTCR, set to a Q25 quality threshold and the strictest error-elimination algorithm, was used for CDR3 identification, clonotype clustering and error correction. A nonparametric unseen species model with Euler transformation was used to estimate a lower bound on total TCR beta diversity. The public reads were run again by TCRdb, first through fastp at Q25 and then through MiXCR, and only productive beta chains were kept. All rows with the same CDR3 protein become a single entry with the most common DNA and genes. TCRdb, rather than the study authors, made the V and J calls. The sample records around 900,000 distinct CDR3 sequences, around 26% of which are singletons. The ten largest make up roughly 17% of the sample.

This clonotype was detected many times. The clone's antigen remains unknown. Per-base quality was not reported, and no clone a single base away is much larger than it. V loses 8 bases at its end and J loses 4 bases; junction bases beyond the gene matches: 10. Inclusive of the bounding cysteine and phenylalanine, the CDR3 is 14 residues long. Only the CDR3 portion is preserved as DNA: 42 bases, with reading frame beginning at the first base. CDR1 and CDR2, looked up from the germline V gene (reference sequence), are DFQATT and SNEGSKA. Sequenced material: blood. The chain uses TRBV20-1 and TRBJ2-5, with 10 middle bases fitting TRBD2. The TCR originated in a woman older than 75 in good health. Here is the DNA: TGCAGTACCAGCCGAGCGGGGGGGCCAGAGACCCAGTACTTC. Translated, it gives CSTSRAGGPETQYF.